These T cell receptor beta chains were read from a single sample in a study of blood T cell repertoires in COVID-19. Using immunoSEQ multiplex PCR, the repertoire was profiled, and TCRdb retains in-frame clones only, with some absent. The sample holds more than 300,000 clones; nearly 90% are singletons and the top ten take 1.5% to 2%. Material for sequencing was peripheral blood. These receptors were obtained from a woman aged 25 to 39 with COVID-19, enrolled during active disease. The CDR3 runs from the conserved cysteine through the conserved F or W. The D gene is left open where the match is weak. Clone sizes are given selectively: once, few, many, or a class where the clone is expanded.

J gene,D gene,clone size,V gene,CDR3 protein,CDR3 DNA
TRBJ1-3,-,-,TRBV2,CASSEAWSQGNTIYF,TGTGCCAGCAGTGAAGCGTGGAGCCAAGGAAACACCATATATTTT
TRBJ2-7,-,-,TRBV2,CASLRQAYEQYF,TGTGCCAGCTTGAGGCAAGCCTACGAGCAGTACTTC
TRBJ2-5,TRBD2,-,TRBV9,CASSAFLGTSGLETQYF,TGTGCCAGCAGCGCCTTTCTCGGGACTAGCGGGTTAGAGACCCAGTACTTC
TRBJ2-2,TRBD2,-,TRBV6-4,CASSDSSGGATGELFF,TGTGCCAGCAGTGACTCAAGCGGGGGGGCCACCGGGGAGCTGTTTTTT
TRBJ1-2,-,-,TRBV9,CASSPPNSRHSYTF,TGTGCCAGCAGCCCCCCAAATAGCCGGCATAGCTACACCTTC
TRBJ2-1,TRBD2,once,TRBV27,CASSLSGLAGGPPYNEQFF,TGTGCCAGCAGTTTATCGGGACTAGCGGGGGGGCCCCCCTACAATGAGCAGTTCTTC
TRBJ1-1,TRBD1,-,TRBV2,CASRDRVTNTEAFF,TGTGCCAGCAGAGACAGGGTTACGAACACTGAAGCTTTCTTT
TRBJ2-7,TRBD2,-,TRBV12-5,CASGFGTSGGIPYEQYF,TGTGCTAGTGGTTTCGGGACTAGCGGGGGGATCCCCTACGAGCAGTACTTC
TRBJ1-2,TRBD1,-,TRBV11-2,CASSPDRGYGYTF,TGTGCCAGCAGCCCCGACAGGGGCTATGGCTACACCTTC
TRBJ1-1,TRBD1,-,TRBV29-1,CSARPWDRGRGFTEAFF,TGCAGCGCCCGACCGTGGGACAGGGGGCGCGGGTTCACTGAAGCTTTCTTT
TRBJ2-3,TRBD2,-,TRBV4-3,CASSPWWGGVTSTDTQYF,TGCGCCAGCAGCCCCTGGTGGGGAGGGGTCACTAGCACAGATACGCAGTATTTT
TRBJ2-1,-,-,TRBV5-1,CASSSAGQLYNEQFF,TGCGCCAGCAGCTCCGCGGGACAGCTATACAATGAGCAGTTCTTC
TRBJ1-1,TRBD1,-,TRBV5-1,CASSPPGTGASEAFF,TGCGCCAGCAGCCCGCCCGGGACAGGGGCCTCTGAAGCTTTCTTT
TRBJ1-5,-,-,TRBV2,CASSGTAQVQPQHF,TGTGCCAGCAGTGGGACAGCCCAAGTACAGCCCCAGCATTTT
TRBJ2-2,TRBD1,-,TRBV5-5,CASSPRTGGTGELFF,TGTGCCAGCAGCCCCCGGACAGGGGGCACCGGGGAGCTGTTTTTT
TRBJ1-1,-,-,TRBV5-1,CASSHRGGEMNTEAFF,TGCGCCAGCAGCCACCGGGGTGGGGAGATGAACACTGAAGCTTTCTTT
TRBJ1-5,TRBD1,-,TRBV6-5,CASRGTVGNQPQHF,TGTGCCAGCAGGGGGACAGTGGGCAATCAGCCCCAGCATTTT
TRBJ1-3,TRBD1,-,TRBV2,CASSTDRTFVNTIYF,TGTGCCAGCAGCACGGACAGGACTTTTGTAAACACCATATATTTT
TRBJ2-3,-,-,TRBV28,CASDWGQGATDTQYF,TGTGCCAGCGATTGGGGGCAAGGCGCCACAGATACGCAGTATTTT
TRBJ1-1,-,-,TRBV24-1,CATSEGGIMDTEAFF,TGTGCCACCAGTGAGGGGGGGATCATGGACACTGAAGCTTTCTTT